This T cell receptor beta chain was sequenced during a study of CD8 T cells in ankylosing spondylitis. As to this clonotype: What it recognizes is unknown.

The CDR3 has 14 residues. The V end lost 5 bases, the J end lost 0 bases, and 11 bases lay between the germline ends. Germline CDR1 and CDR2: SGHRS and YFSETQ. Whole-study findings and limits: A TCR beta motif made of about 8 highly homologous variants seemed typical of ankylosing spondylitis blood. Earlier studies detected some motif variants in reactive arthritis synovial fluid and blood.

Libraries for TCR beta were made by quantitative 5'-RACE with molecular barcodes. TCRdb analysed the 5' RACE reads with MiXCR anew, one entry per CDR3 protein. Of about 360,000 distinct CDR3 sequences listed, over 12% were seen once; the top ten hold 1.1%. The sequenced sample was blood, either unsorted or a sorted T cell fraction (not recorded which). This receptor was taken from a male donor with ankylosing spondylitis or in good health (not recorded which). This chain joins TRBV5-1 and TRBJ1-1, with D unresolved. The DNA of the CDR3 is TGCGCCAGCAGGGATTCCGGACTGAACACTGAAGCTTTCTTT. This gives the protein CASRDSGLNTEAFF.